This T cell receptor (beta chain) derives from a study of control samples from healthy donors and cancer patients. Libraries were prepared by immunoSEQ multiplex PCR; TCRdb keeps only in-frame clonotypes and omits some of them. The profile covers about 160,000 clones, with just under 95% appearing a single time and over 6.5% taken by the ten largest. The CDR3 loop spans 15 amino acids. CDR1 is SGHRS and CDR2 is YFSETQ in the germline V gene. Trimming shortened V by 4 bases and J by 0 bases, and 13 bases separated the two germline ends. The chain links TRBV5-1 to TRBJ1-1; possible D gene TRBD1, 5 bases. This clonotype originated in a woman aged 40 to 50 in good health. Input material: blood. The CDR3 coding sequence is TGCGCCAGCAGCCTGGGGGGTCAGGTGAACACTGAAGCTTTCTTT. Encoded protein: CASSLGGQVNTEAFF.